These T cell receptor beta chains were read from a single sample in a study of radiotherapy plus CTLA-4 blockade in lung cancer. Sequenced by immunoSEQ multiplex PCR; TCRdb stores in-frame clones only, minus some. The profile shows 30,000 or so clones, around 70% of them singletons. The sample was peripheral blood, taken from a patient treated with radiotherapy plus ipilimumab. These receptor sequences come from a human donor with non-small cell lung cancer whose response to radiotherapy plus ipilimumab could not be evaluated. Each CDR3 is given without its conserved first and last residue.

v_gene	len	j_gene	CDR3aa
TRBV5-1	13	TRBJ2-1	ASSSGTSGYNEQF
TRBV7-9	12	TRBJ2-1	ASSLGMTSPEQF
TRBV4-1	14	TRBJ1-5	ASSKTGTGMAQPQH
TRBV5-1	15	TRBJ2-7	ASSLAWGGFTANEQY
TRBV11-3	11	TRBJ2-3	ASSFRGQDTQY
TRBV14	11	TRBJ2-5	ASSPGFQETQY
TRBV6-1	13	TRBJ2-7	ASSRSGTDTYEQY
TRBV19	14	TRBJ1-4	ASSITRQATNEKLF
TRBV2	12	TRBJ1-2	ASSGQLANYGYT
TRBV5-1	11	TRBJ2-3	ASSLGREDTQY
TRBV6-1	13	TRBJ2-5	ASSLAGSRQETQY
TRBV10-3	14	TRBJ2-7	AISETKGARAYEQY
TRBV27	13	TRBJ2-7	ASRLGTVGGNEQY
TRBV7-2	11	TRBJ2-1	ASSLGQTWEQF
TRBV15	13	TRBJ1-6	ATSNRYRRNSPLH
TRBV4-2	12	TRBJ2-5	ASSRDNREKTQY
TRBV11-1	13	TRBJ2-5	ASSHTSGSSRRQY
TRBV4-3	13	TRBJ1-6	ASSQDFLNNSPLH
TRBV5-4	13	TRBJ1-6	ASSQTGQAPSPLH
TRBV19	12	TRBJ2-1	ASSLRSAYNEQF
TRBV6-4	13	TRBJ2-1	ASSDHREWYNEQF
TRBV2	11	TRBJ1-6	ASGGTENSPLH
TRBV6-6	12	TRBJ1-4	ASSVQGAWGGLF
TRBV6-6	14	TRBJ1-6	ASSGSTGGYNSPLH
TRBV29-1	12	TRBJ2-1	SASGTSVYNEQF
TRBV19	13	TRBJ1-4	ASREGWTANEKLF
TRBV14	14	TRBJ2-7	ASSPFKTSGSGEQY
TRBV5-4	12	TRBJ1-2	ASSLTGVESGYT
TRBV10-1	11	TRBJ2-7	ASSEADRGEQY
TRBV11-2	12	TRBJ2-1	ASSFPAGYNEQF
TRBV28	16	TRBJ1-3	ASSFPAGTRGAGNTIY
TRBV27	13	TRBJ2-6	ASSSGGAGANVLT
TRBV25-1	14	TRBJ2-2	ASELAGGLGTGELF
TRBV9	13	TRBJ2-1	ASSPRLAGVNEQF
TRBV6-1	13	TRBJ1-4	ASSGVGTIGEKLF
TRBV29-1	11	TRBJ2-1	SAGRSSYNEQF
TRBV5-4	13	TRBJ1-2	ASSSIRGAGYGYT
TRBV5-1	13	TRBJ2-7	ASSPSGRSIYEQY
TRBV11-2	12	TRBJ2-5	ASSLAGRRETQY
TRBV7-9	12	TRBJ1-1	ASSRGTDNTEAF
TRBV6-6	11	TRBJ1-2	ASSTTGDYGYT
TRBV6-6	12	TRBJ2-7	ASRGTGRRYEQY
TRBV7-2	14	TRBJ1-1	ASSSRTGGAGTEAF
TRBV5-6	13	TRBJ2-1	ASTGTGDSYNEQF
TRBV4-3	13	TRBJ1-4	ASSLKDRGNEKLF
TRBV7-9	13	TRBJ2-1	ASSSSGRARSEQF